The clone carrying this T cell receptor (beta chain) was observed many times. Quantitative barcoded 5'-RACE was used to prepare TCR beta libraries. Via MiXCR, TCRdb re-called the 5' RACE reads, giving one row per CDR3 protein. Here the sample spans 240,000 or so distinct CDR3 sequences, around 9.2% being singletons. This record belongs to a study of CD8 T cells in ankylosing spondylitis. The germline gives CDR1 LGHNA, CDR2 YSLEER. The CDR3 is 17 amino acids. V shed 4 bases and J 1 base; nucleotides not matched to a gene: 3. The TCR was taken from a male donor with ankylosing spondylitis or in good health (not recorded which). The sample was blood, either unsorted or a sorted T cell fraction (not recorded which). The V call is TRBV4-3, the J call TRBJ2-6; 11 bases are a match to TRBD1. The DNA of the CDR3 is TGCGCCAGCAGCCCAGGGACAGGGGGTTCTGGGGCCAACGTCCTGACTTTC. Protein product: CASSPGTGGSGANVLTF.